Listed below are T cell receptor beta chains from one sample, sequenced in a study of blood T cells in healthy people across ages. TCRdb re-called the 5' RACE reads with MiXCR, one entry per CDR3 protein. The profile shows some 1.8 million distinct CDR3 sequences, roughly two fifths of them singletons. The sample was blood. The receptors were sampled from a human donor in good health. CDR3s leave out the opening cysteine and the closing phenylalanine or tryptophan.

cdr3_aa,j_call,v_call
SARDSQNSHSPLH,TRBJ1-6,TRBV20-1
SVGRGSEAF,TRBJ1-1,TRBV29-1
ASSLEGMAYEEY,TRBJ2-7,TRBV28
SARLPGQGVYGYT,TRBJ1-2,TRBV20-1
ASSAGSSHEQY,-,TRBV19
SARFGGGGYEEF,TRBJ2-1,TRBV20-1
ASSHSENYGYT,TRBJ1-2,TRBV6-6
ASSGPDFVDGNQPQH,TRBJ1-5,TRBV6-1
ASSAPYGGANIQY,TRBJ2-4,TRBV9
SARQAVLTDTQY,TRBJ2-3,TRBV20-1
ASSQGPSYEQY,TRBJ2-7,TRBV4-1
ASSFEAYNEQF,TRBJ2-1,TRBV28
ASAGAGANVLT,TRBJ2-6,TRBV9
ASSSGTFLGETLY,TRBJ2-5,TRBV12-3/TRBV12-4
ASATAGYLYGYT,TRBJ1-2,TRBV27
ASSQFSGLPEETQY,TRBJ2-5,TRBV14
ASSYGVPLSYEQY,TRBJ2-7,TRBV27
SARELRGGQTNTEAF,TRBJ1-1,TRBV20-1
SASWKPPGANVLT,TRBJ2-6,TRBV20-1
AISQTGANTEAF,TRBJ1-1,TRBV10-3
ASSPRGGAQF,TRBJ2-1,TRBV7-3
ASSLSRYTDTQY,TRBJ2-3,TRBV5-1
ASSAGTVGNTIY,TRBJ1-3,TRBV7-2
STQSRLAGSYEQY,TRBJ2-7,TRBV20-1
ATSVGTSMHEQF,TRBJ2-1,TRBV24-1
ASSDLSSTDTQY,TRBJ2-3,TRBV11-3
ASSLGGLAGGQHEQF,TRBJ2-1,TRBV11-2
ASSQDGNMGGPKETQY,TRBJ2-5,TRBV4-3
TSSHVGGTNTGELF,TRBJ2-2,TRBV4-2
ASSDGTSYGYT,TRBJ1-2,TRBV25-1
ASSVGLWDEQY,TRBJ2-7,TRBV9
ASSEWQAYEQY,TRBJ2-7,TRBV6-1
ASSQVLQEPIEQY,TRBJ2-7,TRBV4-1
ASRPGQNTGELF,TRBJ2-2,TRBV2
ASSLAIAGEEQY,TRBJ2-7,TRBV7-2
ASSQPTGGARGYT,TRBJ1-2,TRBV4-1
ASSEAAGGYETQY,TRBJ2-5,TRBV6-1
ASSSSTGHRGSPLH,TRBJ1-6,TRBV7-6
ASSIVSGGAQEQF,TRBJ2-1,TRBV5-1
SVENVAGGLAGTDTQY,TRBJ2-3,TRBV29-1
SVGIRDAKTHGYT,TRBJ1-2,TRBV29-1
ASSPGLAGYEQY,TRBJ2-7,TRBV12-3/TRBV12-4
VSSLEGGLTYEQY,TRBJ2-7,TRBV7-2
ASREQGSNQPQH,TRBJ1-5,TRBV2
ASSLGGLYPWGPQH,TRBJ1-5,TRBV5-6
ASSQTGTLSSGANVLT,TRBJ2-6,TRBV14
SAREGGGFYNEQF,TRBJ2-1,TRBV20-1
AISPSPGQGPNSNQPQH,TRBJ1-5,TRBV10-3
ASTLIPQGAGAKNIQY,TRBJ2-4,TRBV6-1
ASSLALSGDGYT,TRBJ1-2,TRBV12-3/TRBV12-4
ASSLGRGGDGGELF,TRBJ2-2,TRBV12-3/TRBV12-4
ASSLPREDHGYT,TRBJ1-2,TRBV7-2
SAVRQGVGYT,TRBJ1-2,TRBV20-1
ASSVRQGATEAF,TRBJ1-1,TRBV5-1